The clone carrying this T cell receptor (beta chain) was detected a few times. Its cognate antigen is unknown. The sample originates from a study of cytomegalovirus exposure and HLA in healthy donors. Study-wide points: Roughly uniform sequencing depth across donors was assumed, possibly incorrectly.

The PCR employed 60 Vbeta primers together with 13 Jbeta primers. The table came from immunoSEQ multiplex PCR; TCRdb's copy has only in-frame clones and leaves some out. The sample lists 110,000 to 150,000 clones, around 9.7% seen once, with 1.8% in the top ten. The germline V gene encodes CDR1 SGHRS and CDR2 YFSETQ. The CDR3 covers 17 residues. The V and J ends lost 5 bases and 8 bases respectively, with 28 bases between them. The chain is built from TRBV5-1 and TRBJ1-2; TRBD1 might be the D (5 bases). The receptor comes from a man in his fifties in good health and CMV-seronegative. The source material was PBMCs. The DNA of the CDR3 is TGCGCCAGCAGAGAGGAAGCGGGACTCACCCTAGTGACGGGCTACACCTTC. Translating gives CASREEAGLTLVTGYTF.